Listed below are T cell receptor beta chains from one sample, sequenced in a study of control samples from healthy donors and cancer patients. Method: immunoSEQ multiplex PCR; TCRdb's copy keeps in-frame clones and lacks some. In the table there are around 94,000 clones, about 86% of which are singletons. Sequenced: blood. All receptors come from a woman aged 50 to 65 in good health. CDR3s include the opening cysteine and the closing phenylalanine or tryptophan. The D gene is left open where the match is weak. The size field is filled for only some rows; it gives once, few, many or a size class.

J	V	D	size	CDR3	DNA
TRBJ1-1	TRBV6-2/TRBV6-3	TRBD1	-	CASSYPELGQGVGWGRSEAFF	TGTGCCAGCAGTTACCCCGAACTTGGACAGGGGGTAGGGTGGGGTCGTTCTGAAGCTTTCTTT
TRBJ1-5	TRBV19	TRBD1	medium-sized	CASSIGTGQGNQPQHF	TGTGCCAGTAGTATAGGCACGGGACAGGGTAATCAGCCCCAGCATTTT
TRBJ1-5	TRBV7-2	-	-	CASSFTSRSNQPQHF	TGTGCCAGCAGCTTCACATCTAGGAGCAATCAGCCCCAGCATTTT
TRBJ2-1	TRBV5-6	-	few	CASAIRTYNEQFF	TGTGCCAGCGCTATTAGAACCTACAATGAGCAGTTCTTC
TRBJ2-7	TRBV7-8	TRBD2	-	CASSLGGGGGSYEQYF	TGTGCCAGCAGCTTAGGGGGCGGGGGGGGTTCCTACGAGCAGTACTTC
TRBJ1-4	TRBV2	-	few	CASSEHPWGTNEKLFF	TGTGCCAGCAGTGAGCACCCATGGGGGACTAATGAAAAACTGTTTTTT
TRBJ1-5	TRBV2	TRBD1	-	CASRDNPGTGGLGSNQPQHF	TGTGCCAGCAGGGACAACCCTGGGACAGGGGGGCTAGGTAGCAATCAGCCCCAGCATTTT
TRBJ2-5	TRBV9	TRBD1	-	CASSAGTGGSQETQYF	TGTGCCAGCAGTGCCGGGACAGGGGGCTCTCAAGAGACCCAGTACTTC
TRBJ2-5	TRBV4-1	-	-	CASSRQARGTLGETQYF	TGCGCCAGCAGCCGGCAGGCCCGGGGGACTCTGGGGGAGACCCAGTACTTC
TRBJ2-2	TRBV3-1/TRBV3-2	-	-	CASTLRTGELFF	TGTGCCAGCACCCTAAGAACCGGGGAGCTGTTTTTT
TRBJ2-3	TRBV10-3	-	-	CATTSIDTQYF	TGTGCCACCACTAGCATTGATACGCAGTATTTT
TRBJ2-5	TRBV3-1/TRBV3-2	TRBD2	-	CASSQELAGGSETQYF	TGTGCCAGCAGCCAAGAACTAGCGGGAGGCTCGGAGACCCAGTACTTC
TRBJ1-3	TRBV5-1	-	-	CASSSTGASGGNTIYF	TGCGCCAGCAGCTCCACCGGGGCGTCGGGCGGAAACACCATATATTTT
TRBJ2-5	TRBV7-2	TRBD2	-	CASSLAGLAGGRETQYF	TGTGCCAGCAGCTTAGCCGGACTAGCGGGCGGTCGGGAGACCCAGTACTTC
TRBJ2-1	TRBV4-3	-	-	CASSQVAGRNEQFF	TGCGCCAGCAGCCAAGTCGCGGGGCGGAATGAGCAGTTCTTC
TRBJ1-4	TRBV6-7	TRBD1	-	CASSYPRTGPNEKLFF	TGTGCCAGCAGTTACCCTCGGACAGGGCCTAATGAAAAACTGTTTTTT
TRBJ2-2	TRBV6-4	TRBD1	-	CASSHGTGDDTGELFF	TGTGCCAGCAGTCACGGGACAGGGGACGACACCGGGGAGCTGTTTTTT
TRBJ2-2	TRBV3-1/TRBV3-2	-	-	CASSQATVTGELFF	TGTGCCAGCAGCCAAGCAACGGTCACCGGGGAGCTGTTTTTT
TRBJ2-3	TRBV6-6	-	-	CASRYDKTDTQYF	TGTGCCAGCAGATACGACAAGACAGATACGCAGTATTTT
TRBJ2-3	TRBV27	-	-	CASSLGVLGTQYF	TGTGCCAGCAGTTTAGGAGTACTCGGTACGCAGTATTTT
TRBJ2-2	TRBV19	-	-	CASSIAENTGELFF	TGTGCCAGTAGTATAGCAGAAAACACCGGGGAGCTGTTTTTT
TRBJ2-6	TRBV28	-	-	CASTLSAGANVLTF	TGTGCCAGCACTCTTAGCGCTGGGGCCAACGTCCTGACTTTC
TRBJ2-1	TRBV5-6	-	-	CASSSTGHYNEQFF	TGTGCCAGCAGCTCCACCGGGCATTACAATGAGCAGTTCTTC
TRBJ1-1	TRBV29-1	-	-	CSVRPPGSAFF	TGCAGCGTCAGACCGCCAGGGTCGGCTTTCTTT